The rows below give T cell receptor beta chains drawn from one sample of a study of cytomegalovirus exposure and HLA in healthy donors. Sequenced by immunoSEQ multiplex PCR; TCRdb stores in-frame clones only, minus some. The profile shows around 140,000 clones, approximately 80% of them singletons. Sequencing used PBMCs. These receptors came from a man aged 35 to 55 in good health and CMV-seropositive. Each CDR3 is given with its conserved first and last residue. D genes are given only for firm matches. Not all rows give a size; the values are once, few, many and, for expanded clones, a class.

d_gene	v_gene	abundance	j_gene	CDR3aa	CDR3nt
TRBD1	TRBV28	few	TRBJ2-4	CASRPTGGRVKNIQYF	TGTGCCAGCAGGCCAACAGGGGGCCGTGTCAAAAACATTCAGTACTTC
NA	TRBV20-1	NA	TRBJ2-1	CSAMRDREFF	TGCAGTGCTATGCGGGACAGAGAGTTCTTC
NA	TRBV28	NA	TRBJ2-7	CASSFQGYYEQYF	TGTGCCAGCAGTTTTCAGGGATATTACGAGCAGTACTTC
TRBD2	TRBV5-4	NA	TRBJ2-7	CASSWSPLAGTYEQYF	TGTGCCAGCAGCTGGTCCCCTTTAGCGGGAACCTACGAGCAGTACTTC
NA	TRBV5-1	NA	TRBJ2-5	CASSWASGTQETQYF	TGCGCCAGCAGCTGGGCCAGCGGAACCCAAGAGACCCAGTACTTC
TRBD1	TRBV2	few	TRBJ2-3	CARGQGYADTQYF	TGTGCCAGGGGACAGGGCTACGCAGATACGCAGTATTTT
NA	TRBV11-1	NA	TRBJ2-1	CASSRDREAQFF	TGTGCCAGCAGCCGCGACAGGGAGGCGCAGTTCTTC
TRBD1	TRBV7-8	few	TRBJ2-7	CASSLTATGGIYEQYF	TGTGCCAGCAGCTTAACTGCGACAGGGGGCATCTACGAGCAGTACTTC
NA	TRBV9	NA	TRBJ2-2	CASSVDWAGMGGELFF	TGTGCCAGCAGCGTCGATTGGGCGGGAATGGGAGGGGAGCTGTTTTTT
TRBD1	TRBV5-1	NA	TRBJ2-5	CASSFPEGVWTGEQYF	TGCGCCAGCAGCTTCCCCGAAGGCGTCTGGACAGGGGAGCAGTACTTC
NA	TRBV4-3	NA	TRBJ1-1	CASSQNSKGIWQTLNTEAFF	TGCGCCAGCAGCCAAAATTCCAAGGGGATTTGGCAGACCCTGAACACTGAAGCTTTCTTT
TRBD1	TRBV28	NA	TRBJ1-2	CASFTTRTGGAWYGYTF	TGTGCCAGCTTTACGACTCGCACAGGGGGCGCGTGGTATGGCTACACCTTC
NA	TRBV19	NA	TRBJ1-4	CASRGQPHEKLFF	TGTGCCAGTCGTGGACAGCCCCATGAAAAACTGTTTTTT
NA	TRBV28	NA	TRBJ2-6	CASSLGLLAPGANGLTF	TGTGCCAGCAGTTTGGGTCTTTTGGCCCCTGGGGCCAACGGCCTGACTTTC
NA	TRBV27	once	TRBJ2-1	CASSLGRSSYNEQFF	TGTGCCAGCAGTTTAGGCCGAAGCTCCTACAATGAGCAGTTCTTC
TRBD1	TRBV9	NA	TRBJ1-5	CASSVSPDRGNQPQHF	TGTGCCAGCAGCGTAAGCCCGGACAGGGGGAATCAGCCCCAGCATTTT
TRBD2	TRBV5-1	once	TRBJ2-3	CASSLGLAGGTDTQYF	TGCGCCAGCAGCTTGGGGCTAGCGGGAGGGACAGATACGCAGTATTTT
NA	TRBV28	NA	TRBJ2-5	CASTLTLGGQETQYF	TGTGCCAGCACCCTCACCCTCGGGGGTCAAGAGACCCAGTACTTC
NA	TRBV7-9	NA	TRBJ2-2	CASRNTGIAGELFF	TGTGCCAGCAGGAATACAGGGATTGCCGGGGAGCTGTTTTTT
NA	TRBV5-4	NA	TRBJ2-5	CASSSPQGRENGETQYF	TGTGCCAGCAGCTCCCCTCAGGGGCGGGAGAACGGGGAGACCCAGTACTTC
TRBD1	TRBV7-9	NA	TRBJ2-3	CASSYGDGSRGPDTQYF	TGTGCCAGCAGCTATGGGGATGGTAGTAGGGGGCCAGATACGCAGTATTTT
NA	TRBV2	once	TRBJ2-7	CASSAQTASYEQYF	TGTGCCAGCAGTGCCCAGACAGCCTCCTACGAGCAGTACTTC
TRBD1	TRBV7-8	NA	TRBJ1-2	CASSLETGRSIF	TGTGCCAGCAGCTTAGAGACAGGGAGGTCAATATTC
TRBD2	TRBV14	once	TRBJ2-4	CASSLGLAGGPPALNIQYF	TGTGCCAGCAGCCTGGGACTAGCGGGAGGCCCCCCCGCACTAAACATTCAGTACTTC
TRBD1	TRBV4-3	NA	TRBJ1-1	CASSPTGGPLGGTEAFF	TGCGCCAGCAGCCCTACAGGGGGGCCCCTCGGTGGCACTGAAGCTTTCTTT
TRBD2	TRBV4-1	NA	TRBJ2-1	CASSPSGSHEQFF	TGCGCCAGCTCCCCCAGCGGGAGTCATGAGCAGTTCTTC
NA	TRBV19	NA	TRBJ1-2	CASTDGQLYGYTF	TGTGCCAGTACCGACGGACAGCTCTATGGCTACACCTTC
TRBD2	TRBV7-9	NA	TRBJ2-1	CASSLISGVNNEQFF	TGTGCCAGCAGCTTGATTAGCGGGGTGAACAATGAGCAGTTCTTC
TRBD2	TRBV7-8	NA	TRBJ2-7	CASSGTVLAGAYEQYF	TGTGCCAGCAGCGGGACGGTACTAGCGGGAGCCTACGAGCAGTACTTC
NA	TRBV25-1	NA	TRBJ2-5	CASSALETQYF	TGTGCCAGCAGTGCTCTAGAGACCCAGTACTTC
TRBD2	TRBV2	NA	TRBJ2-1	CASTERLAGASRYNEQFF	TGTGCCAGCACCGAAAGGCTAGCGGGAGCCTCGAGGTACAATGAGCAGTTCTTC
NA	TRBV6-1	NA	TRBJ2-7	CASSEAGTLSYEQYF	TGTGCCAGCAGTGAAGCCGGGACACTATCCTACGAGCAGTACTTC
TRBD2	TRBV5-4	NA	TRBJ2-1	CASSLGGSSYNEQFF	TGTGCCAGCAGCTTGGGCGGGAGCTCCTACAATGAGCAGTTCTTC
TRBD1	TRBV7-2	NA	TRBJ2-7	CASSLDRGHYEQYF	TGTGCCAGCAGCTTAGACAGGGGCCACTACGAGCAGTACTTC
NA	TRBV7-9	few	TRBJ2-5	CASSTPQQAQETQYF	TGTGCCAGCAGCACCCCGCAACAGGCTCAAGAGACCCAGTACTTC
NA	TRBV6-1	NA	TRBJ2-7	CASGIPGSHEQYF	TGTGCCAGCGGGATTCCAGGGTCCCACGAGCAGTACTTC
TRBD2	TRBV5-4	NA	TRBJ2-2	CASSLPGTRNTGELFF	TGTGCCAGCAGCTTGCCCGGGACTAGGAACACCGGGGAGCTGTTTTTT
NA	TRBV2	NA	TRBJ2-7	CASSGGAVFTYEQYF	TGTGCCAGCAGTGGAGGAGCGGTATTTACCTACGAGCAGTACTTC
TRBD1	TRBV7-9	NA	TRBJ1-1	CASSVDRGREAFF	TGTGCCAGCAGCGTAGACAGGGGGCGGGAAGCTTTCTTT
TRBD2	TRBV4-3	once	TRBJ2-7	CASSQDPTLAGAGEQYF	TGCGCCAGCAGCCAAGACCCGACTCTAGCGGGAGCTGGCGAGCAGTACTTC